Shown below are 22 T cell receptor beta chains from a single sample sequenced in a study of blood T cells in healthy people across ages. The authors ran a second PCR of about 7 to 12 cycles using a sample-barcoded 5' primer and a J-beta primer mix. One entry per CDR3 protein results from TCRdb running MiXCR on the 5' RACE reads. The sample holds hundreds of thousands of distinct CDR3 sequences, about 53% seen once. The source material was blood. The receptor set was obtained from a man in his fifties or sixties in good health.

This clonotype appeared many times. This sequence joins TRBV15 and TRBJ2-7; no reliable D call. Germline V lookup: CDR1 LNHNV, CDR2 YYDKDF (reference sequence). The CDR3 length is 15 residues. V was shortened by 5 bases and J by 2 bases, with 16 bases between the two germline ends. The CDR3 is CATSPGLGLTYEQYF. As DNA, the CDR3 is TGTGCCACCAGCCCCGGGCTGGGCCTGACCTACGAGCAGTACTTC.

The rearrangement links TRBV11-2 to TRBJ1-5, with D maybe TRBD1 (5 bases). Germline-derived CDR1 and CDR2 are SGHAT and FQNNGV. Trimming shortened V by 5 bases and J by 4 bases, and 18 bases separated the two germline ends. This CDR3 contains 16 residues. CDR3 residues: CASSLPQGVRNQPQHF. The CDR3 nucleotides are TGTGCCAGCAGCCTACCCCAGGGAGTAAGGAATCAGCCCCAGCATTTT. Filled out from reference TRBV11-2 and TRBJ1-5, the complete variable domain reads EAGVAQSPRYKIIEKRQSVAFWCNPISGHATLYWYQQILGQGPKLLIQFQNNGVVDDSQLPKDRFSAERLKGVDSTLKIQPAKLEDSAVYLCASSLPQGVRNQPQHFGDGTRLSIL.

The rearrangement links TRBV4-1 to TRBJ1-2, with D possibly matching TRBD1 (6 bases). Trimming cost V 1 base and J 5 bases, with 14 bases left between them. The CDR3 spans 15 residues. Germline V gene sequence: CDR1 MGHRA, CDR2 YSYEKL. The CDR3: CASSQGTDSRYGYTF. The CDR3, as DNA: TGCGCCAGCAGCCAAGGGACAGATTCCCGTTATGGCTACACCTTC.

The chain carries TRBV7-9 and TRBJ2-7; TRBD1 agrees at 12 bases. The J call is in doubt because the DNA end fits TRBJ2-5 better. CDR1 SEHNR and CDR2 FQNEAQ come from the germline V gene (reference sequence). This CDR3 contains 15 residues. CDR3 nucleotides: TGTGCCAGCAGCAACCGGGACAGGGGGCGAGAGACCCAGTACTTC. It specifies CASSNRDRGRETQYF.

The chain carries TRBV20-1 and TRBJ2-7; D is unclear. Germline values: CDR1 DFQATT, CDR2 SNEGSKA (reference sequence). V lost 4 bases and J lost 4, with 8 bases in between. The CDR3 consists of 11 residues. The CDR3 nucleotides read TGCAGTGCTACGCCCGGGTACGAGCAGTACTTC. This sequence encodes CSATPGYEQYF.

The chain is built from TRBV20-1 and TRBJ1-6; 7 bases map to TRBD1. The CDR3 has 16 residues. Germline CDR1 and CDR2: DFQATT and SNEGSKA (reference sequence). The V gene end was trimmed by 0 bases and the J gene end by 6 bases; junction bases not matched to a gene: 8. The CDR3 DNA reads TGCAGTGCTAGAGATGAGCGGGCAGGGGGTAATTCACCCCTCCACTTT. Translating gives CSARDERAGGNSPLHF.

The V call is TRBV7-2, the J call TRBJ2-7; 14 bases are a match to TRBD2. The germline gives CDR1 SGHTA, CDR2 FQGNSA. The CDR3 has 16 amino acids. The J segment lost 4 bases and the V segment lost 2 bases, leaving 4 bases of the junction unmatched. The DNA of the CDR3 is TGTGCCAGCAGCTTAATGGGGACTAGCGGGGGTTACGAGCAGTACTTC. Translated, it gives CASSLMGTSGGYEQYF. Full variable domain (rest looked up from reference TRBV7-2 and TRBJ2-7): GAGVSQSPSNKVTEKGKDVELRCDPISGHTALYWYRQSLGQGLEFLIYFQGNSAPDKSGLPSDRFSAERTGGSVSTLTIQRTQQEDSAVYLCASSLMGTSGGYEQYFGPGTRLTVT.

The table lists this clonotype with a few counts. The chain carries TRBV6-5 and TRBJ2-5; D is possibly TRBD2 (5 bases). CDR1 is MNHEY, CDR2 SVGAGI, per germline. With 5 bases removed from V and 5 bases from J, the gap between germline ends came to 9 bases. The CDR3 is 12 amino acids. CDR3 nucleotides: TGTGCCAGCAGTACTAGTGCGGAGACCCAGTACTTC. This gives the protein CASSTSAETQYF.

Comment on this clonotype: This may come from a read error, since a much larger clone is one base off. The chain joins TRBV13 to TRBJ1-2; unclear D gene. The CDR3 is 16 amino acids. CDR1 is PRHDT, CDR2 FYEKMQ, per germline (reference sequence). Trimming shortened V by 0 bases and J by 5 bases, and 16 bases separated the two germline ends. The CDR3 region is CASSLGPNTRTYGYTF. CDR3 coding DNA: TGTGCCAGCAGCTTAGGCCCGAATACCCGGACGTATGGCTACACCTTC.

The chain recombines TRBV18 with TRBJ1-5; D might be TRBD1 (5 bases). Germline CDR1 is KGHSH and CDR2 is LQKENI. V gave up 5 bases and J gave up 4 bases, with 15 bases separating them. The CDR3 has 15 residues. CDR3 amino acids: CASSGDRGLNQPQHF. DNA for the CDR3: TGTGCCAGCTCAGGAGACCGGGGCCTAAATCAGCCCCAGCATTTT.

CDR3 coding DNA: TGTGCCAGCTCACCGGGACAGGAGGTCAATGAGCAGTTCTTC. Its translation: CASSPGQEVNEQFF. This chain connects TRBV18 to TRBJ2-1, with 8 bases lining up with TRBD1. The V gene's germline CDR1 is KGHSH and CDR2 LQKENI. The V gene end was trimmed by 3 bases and the J gene end by 6 bases; junction bases not matched to a gene: 4. This CDR3 region has 14 residues.

A remark on this clonotype: One end of the junction is discordant with germline, which a read error may explain. J is TRBJ1-2 and V is TRBV6-5; unclear D gene. Germline V gene lookup returns CDR1 MNHEY and CDR2 SVGAGI. There are 15 residues in the CDR3. The CDR3 loop reads CANSPPSGDGYGYTF. The CDR3, as DNA: TGTGCCAACAGTCCGCCCAGCGGGGATGGATATGGCTACACCTTC.

The chain combines TRBV11-2 with TRBJ1-4, with 7 bases identical to TRBD1. Germline CDR1 SGHAT, CDR2 FQNNGV. V trimming: 5 bases; J trimming: 5 bases; junction bases outside the gene matches: 8. The CDR3 length is 15 residues. CDR3 protein: CASSTRQGLNEKLFF. The CDR3 region has the DNA TGTGCCAGCAGCACCAGACAGGGATTAAATGAAAAACTGTTTTTT.

This chain connects TRBV6-5 to TRBJ2-5; TRBD1 aligns across 10 bases. The better agreement between TRBJ2-7 and the DNA end casts doubt on the J call. The CDR3 is made up of 14 amino acids. Germline CDR1 and CDR2: MNHEY and SVGAGI. CDR3 sequence (DNA): TGTGCCAGCAGTACGGTGGGACAGGGGCGCGAGCAGTACTTC. It yields the protein CASSTVGQGREQYF.

Here the CDR3 DNA reads TGTGCCATCAGTGGGGCTCGGAATGAGCAGTTCTTC. Encoded protein: CAISGARNEQFF. J is TRBJ2-1 and V is TRBV10-3, with unresolved D. The CDR3 consists of 12 residues. Trimming took off 4 bases at V and 7 bases at J, with 8 bases between the two ends. Per the germline V gene, CDR1 is ENHRY and CDR2 is SYGVKD.

This rearrangement joins TRBV20-1 to TRBJ2-1, with 12 bases identical to TRBD2. CDR1 DFQATT and CDR2 SNEGSKA come from the germline V gene (reference sequence). The ends lost 4 bases at V and 13 bases at J; junction bases unmatched: 14. The CDR3 sequence is 15 residues long. The CDR3 region has the DNA TGCAGTGCTACCGGGACTAGCGGGCCACAAGAGACCCAGTTCTTC. This encodes CSATGTSGPQETQFF.

On this clonotype itself: A read error may account for a junction end that differs from germline. This chain joins TRBV20-1 and TRBJ1-2, with D hard to call. This CDR3 has 11 residues. The germline V gene encodes CDR1 DFQATT and CDR2 SNEGSKA (reference sequence). CDR3: CSAQTNYGHTF. The DNA of the CDR3 is TGCAGTGCTCAGACAAACTATGGCCACACCTTC.

This clonotype occurred a few times. This chain links TRBV6-1 with TRBJ2-1; TRBD1 agrees at 9 bases. The germline V gene has CDR1 MNHNS and CDR2 SASEGT. The CDR3 sequence is 15 residues long. The V segment lost 4 bases and the J segment 12 bases; nucleotides outside the gene matches: 13. In nucleotides, the CDR3 is TGTGCCAGCAGTGGACAGGGGGGCCCGATTGGCGGGCAGTTCTTC. It codes for CASSGQGGPIGGQFF.

This clonotype was seen a handful of times. The V gene is TRBV12-3 or TRBV12-4, the J gene TRBJ2-3, with unresolved D. CDR3 length: 10 residues. V dropped 4 bases and J dropped 6 bases, with 2 bases sitting between them. The chain's CDR3 is CASSSDTQYF. The CDR3, as DNA: TGTGCCAGCAGTTCTGATACGCAGTATTTT.

The genes are TRBV10-2 and TRBJ2-1; D might be TRBD1 (6 bases). CDR1 is WSHSY and CDR2 is SAAADI in the germline V gene. The CDR3 consists of 14 residues. V lost 0 bases to trimming and J lost 4 bases, with 7 bases between them. The CDR3 DNA reads as TGCGCCAGCAGTGAGTCACAGGGATACAATGAGCAGTTCTTC. Encoded protein: CASSESQGYNEQFF.

This clonotype has a handful of counts. The CDR3 region has the DNA TGCAGTGCTAGAAGGCTAGCTGGGACAGATACGCAGTATTTT. The encoded protein is CSARRLAGTDTQYF. The rearrangement uses TRBV20-1 and TRBJ2-3; TRBD2 is a possible D gene (5 bases). Germline V CDR1 and CDR2: DFQATT, SNEGSKA (reference sequence). Trimming removed 2 bases at V and 3 bases at J, with 12 bases between. CDR3 size: 14 residues.

This clonotype has just a few counts. The chain links TRBV5-1 to TRBJ2-7, with 7 bases identical to TRBD1. Looked up from germline, CDR1 is SGHRS and CDR2 is YFSETQ. Trimming removed 5 bases from V and 7 bases from J; junction bases left unmatched: 9. This CDR3 has 13 residues. The CDR3: CASRPGTVGEQYF. The CDR3 region has the DNA TGCGCCAGCAGGCCCGGGACAGTTGGGGAGCAGTACTTC. Complete variable domain (other parts from reference TRBV5-1 and TRBJ2-7): KAGVTQTPRYLIKTRGQQVTLSCSPISGHRSVSWYQQTPGQGLQFLFEYFSETQRNKGNFPGRFSGRQFSNSRSEMNVSTLELGDSALYLCASRPGTVGEQYFGPGTRLTVT.